These T cell receptor beta chains were read from a single sample in a study of molecular identifiers for immune sequencing clone quantification. TCRdb called the PCR reads again in MiXCR, with one record for every CDR3 protein. The repertoire holds about half a million distinct CDR3 sequences, with less than 30% as singletons. The sample comprised naive CD8+ T cells from blood, with Jurkat cell RNA spiked in. The receptors were gathered from a human donor in good health. Some libraries in this study had Jurkat cell RNA spiked in. Each CDR3 is given with its conserved first and last residue. D genes are given only for firm matches. Clone size appears in some rows only: once, few, many, or a class for an expanded clone.

d_call clone_size j_call v_call cdr3_nt cdr3_aa
NA NA TRBJ2-7 TRBV19 TGTGCCGGTAGTAAAGAGACAGTGGGGGAGCAGTACTTC CAGSKETVGEQYF
NA many TRBJ2-3 TRBV5-6 TGTGCCAGCAGCTTGGACGGCCCAGATACGCAGTATTTT CASSLDGPDTQYF
NA NA TRBJ2-7 TRBV7-3 TGTGCCAGCAGCTTAATGGGGGGGGCCTACGGGCAGTACTTC CASSLMGGAYGQYF
NA few TRBJ2-3 TRBV3-1 TGTGCCAGCAGCCAACTGGACGGGGTAAGCACAGATACGCAGTATTTT CASSQLDGVSTDTQYF
TRBD2 many TRBJ2-5 TRBV5-1 TGCGCCAGCAGCTTTATGGGACTAGCGGGGCAAGAGACCCAGTACTTC CASSFMGLAGQETQYF
TRBD2 NA TRBJ2-3 TRBV4-3 TGCGCCAGCAGCCAAGATTGGGCTAGCGGGGGGGCCCGAGATACGCAGTATTTT CASSQDWASGGARDTQYF
NA many TRBJ2-5 TRBV29-1 TGCAGCGTTGCTAGGGGTCGGGCGTTGGCCCAAGAGACCCAGTACTTC CSVARGRALAQETQYF
NA many TRBJ2-7 TRBV5-6 TGTGCCAGCAGCTTGTCCAGGTCTTGGGACGAGCAGTACTTC CASSLSRSWDEQYF
NA NA TRBJ1-4 TRBV6-4 TGTGCCAGCAGTGACTCAGGATGCCGCGGCAGGGAGGGGGAAAAACTGTTTTTT CASSDSGCRGREGEKLFF
TRBD2 NA TRBJ2-1 TRBV6-5 TGTGCCAGCAGTTTGGTAGCGGGGGGCAACAATGAGCAGTTCTTC CASSLVAGGNNEQFF
TRBD1 many TRBJ1-1 TRBV7-9 TGTGCCAGCAGACTACAGGGGGCGGCCACTGAAGCTTTCTTT CASRLQGAATEAFF
TRBD2 NA TRBJ2-3 TRBV20-1 TGCAGTGCTAGGATCTACTCGCGGGAGATGACAGATACGCAGTATTTT CSARIYSREMTDTQYF
NA many TRBJ1-1 TRBV4-3 TGCGCCAGCAGCCAAGATATTTGGCCGAACACTGAAGCTTTCTTT CASSQDIWPNTEAFF
NA few TRBJ2-2 TRBV30 TGTGCCTGGAGTGCTGGGACCGGGGAGCTGTTTTTT CAWSAGTGELFF
TRBD1 many TRBJ1-2 TRBV20-1 TGCAGTGCTAGAGTTCGGACAGGTGCTTACCTTAACTATGGCTACACCTTC CSARVRTGAYLNYGYTF
TRBD1 few TRBJ2-2 TRBV5-1 TGCGCCAGCAGCTTGGGGACAGGGGGCGGCACCGGGGAGCTGTTTTTT CASSLGTGGGTGELFF
NA many TRBJ2-4 TRBV12-3/TRBV12-4 TGTGCCAGCAGTTCTGTAAACATTCAGTACTTC CASSSVNIQYF
TRBD1 NA TRBJ1-1 TRBV7-2 TGTGCCAGCAGCTTAGAGGGGGCGGCCACTGGAGCTTTCTTT CASSLEGAATGAFF
NA NA TRBJ2-2 TRBV19 TGTGCCAGTAGCATCGGCCTTGGGAACACCGGGGAGCTGTTTTTT CASSIGLGNTGELFF
TRBD1 many TRBJ1-1 TRBV7-2 TGTGCCAGCAGCTTCTTCCGGACAGGGGGCTCTGAAGCTTTCTTT CASSFFRTGGSEAFF
TRBD2 few TRBJ2-7 TRBV10-2 TGCGCCAGCAGTGAGCCGCGGGAGCGGGGATACGAGCAGTACTTC CASSEPRERGYEQYF
TRBD1 few TRBJ2-3 TRBV19 TGTGCCAGTAGTATAACAGGGGACCAGCAGTATTTT CASSITGDQQYF
NA NA TRBJ2-7 TRBV29-1 TGCAGCGTTGAAGGGGCGGGACTTCCCTACGAGCAGTACTTC CSVEGAGLPYEQYF
NA NA TRBJ2-2 TRBV30 TGTGCCTGGAGCGACGACGGTACCGGGGAGCTGTTTTTT CAWSDDGTGELFF
NA few TRBJ1-1 TRBV5-3 TGTGCCAGCAGCTTGGAGGAGGGCACTGAAGCTTTCTTT CASSLEEGTEAFF
NA few TRBJ1-2 TRBV3-1 TGTGCCAGCAGCCAAGATATTTGGGCAGGCAACTATGGCTACACCTTC CASSQDIWAGNYGYTF
TRBD1 many TRBJ2-7 TRBV2 TGTGCCAGCAGTGGGACAGGTCTGCCCGAGCAGTACTTC CASSGTGLPEQYF
NA few TRBJ2-1 TRBV20-1 TGCAGTGCTGAAGACAGGACTGGTGAGCAGTTCTTC CSAEDRTGEQFF